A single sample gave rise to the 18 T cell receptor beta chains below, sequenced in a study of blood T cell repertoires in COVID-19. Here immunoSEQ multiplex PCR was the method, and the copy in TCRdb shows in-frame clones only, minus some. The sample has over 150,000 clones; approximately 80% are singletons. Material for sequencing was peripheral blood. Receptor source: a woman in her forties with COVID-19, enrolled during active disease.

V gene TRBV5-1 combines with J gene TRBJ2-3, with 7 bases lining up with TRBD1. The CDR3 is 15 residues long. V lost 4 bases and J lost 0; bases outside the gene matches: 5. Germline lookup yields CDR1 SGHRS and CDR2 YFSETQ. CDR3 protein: CASSTSGGSTDTQYF. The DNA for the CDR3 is TGCGCCAGCAGCACTTCAGGGGGTAGCACAGATACGCAGTATTTT. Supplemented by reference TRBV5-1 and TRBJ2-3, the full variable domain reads KAGVTQTPRYLIKTRGQQVTLSCSPISGHRSVSWYQQTPGQGLQFLFEYFSETQRNKGNFPGRFSGRQFSNSRSEMNVSTLELGDSALYLCASSTSGGSTDTQYFGPGTRLTVL.

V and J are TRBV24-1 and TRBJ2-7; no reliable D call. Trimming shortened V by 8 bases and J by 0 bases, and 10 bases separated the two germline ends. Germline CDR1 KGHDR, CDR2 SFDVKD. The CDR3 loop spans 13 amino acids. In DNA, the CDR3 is TGTGCCACCAAGGAGTCCATCTCCTACGAGCAGTACTTC. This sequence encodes CATKESISYEQYF.

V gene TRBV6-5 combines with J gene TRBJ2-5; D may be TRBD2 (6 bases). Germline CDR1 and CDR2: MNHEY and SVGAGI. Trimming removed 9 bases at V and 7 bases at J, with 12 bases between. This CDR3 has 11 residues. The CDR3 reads CASQAGWTQYF. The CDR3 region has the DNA TGTGCCAGTCAGGCGGGATGGACCCAGTACTTC.

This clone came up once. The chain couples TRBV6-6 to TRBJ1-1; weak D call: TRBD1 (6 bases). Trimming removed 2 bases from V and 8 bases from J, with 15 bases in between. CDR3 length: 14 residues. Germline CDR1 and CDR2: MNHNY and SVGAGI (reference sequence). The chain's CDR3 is CASSYPGQSREAFF. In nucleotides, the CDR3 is TGTGCCAGCAGTTACCCCGGACAGTCCAGAGAAGCTTTCTTT.

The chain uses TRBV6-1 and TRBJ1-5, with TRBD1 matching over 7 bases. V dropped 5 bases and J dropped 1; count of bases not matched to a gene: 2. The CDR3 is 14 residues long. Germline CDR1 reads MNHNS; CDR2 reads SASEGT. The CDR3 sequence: CASSQTGSNQPQHF. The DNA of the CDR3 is TGTGCCAGCAGTCAGACAGGGAGCAATCAGCCCCAGCATTTT.

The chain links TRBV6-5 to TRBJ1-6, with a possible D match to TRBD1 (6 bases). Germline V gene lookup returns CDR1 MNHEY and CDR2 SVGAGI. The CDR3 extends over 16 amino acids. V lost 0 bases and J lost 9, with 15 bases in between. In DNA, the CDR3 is TGTGCCAGCAGTTACTCGGATTCGACAGGCCTTTCACCCCTCCACTTT. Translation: CASSYSDSTGLSPLHF.

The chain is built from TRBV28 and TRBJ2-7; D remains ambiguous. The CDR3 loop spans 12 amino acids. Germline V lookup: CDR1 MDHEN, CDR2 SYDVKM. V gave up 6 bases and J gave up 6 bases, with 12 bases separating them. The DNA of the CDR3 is TGTGCCAGCAGACCGGAAACAGTCGAGCAGTACTTC. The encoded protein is CASRPETVEQYF.

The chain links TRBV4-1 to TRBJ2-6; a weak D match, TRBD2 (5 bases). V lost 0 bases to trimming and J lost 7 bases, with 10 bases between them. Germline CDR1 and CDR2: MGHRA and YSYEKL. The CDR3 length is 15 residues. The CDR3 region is CASSQEVREANVLTF. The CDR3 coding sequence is TGCGCCAGCAGCCAAGAGGTGAGGGAAGCCAACGTCCTGACTTTC.

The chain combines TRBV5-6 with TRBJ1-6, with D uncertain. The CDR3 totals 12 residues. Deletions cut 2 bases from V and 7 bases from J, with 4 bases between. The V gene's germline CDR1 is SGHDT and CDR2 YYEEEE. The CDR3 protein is CASSLQNSPLHF. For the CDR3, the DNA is TGTGCCAGCAGCTTACAGAATTCACCCCTCCACTTT.

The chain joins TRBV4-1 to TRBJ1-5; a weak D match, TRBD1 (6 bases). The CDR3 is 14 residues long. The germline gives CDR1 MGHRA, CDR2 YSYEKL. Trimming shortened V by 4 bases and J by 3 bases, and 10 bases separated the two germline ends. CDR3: CASSPGQFNQPQHF. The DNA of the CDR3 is TGCGCCAGCAGCCCTGGACAGTTCAATCAGCCCCAGCATTTT.

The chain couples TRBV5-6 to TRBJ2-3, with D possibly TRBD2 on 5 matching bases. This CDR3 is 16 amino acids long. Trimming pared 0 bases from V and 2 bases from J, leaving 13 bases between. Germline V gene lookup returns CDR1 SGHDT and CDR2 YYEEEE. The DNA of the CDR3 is TGTGCCAGCAGCTTGGCGACCGACGGACTCACAGATACGCAGTATTTT. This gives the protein CASSLATDGLTDTQYF.

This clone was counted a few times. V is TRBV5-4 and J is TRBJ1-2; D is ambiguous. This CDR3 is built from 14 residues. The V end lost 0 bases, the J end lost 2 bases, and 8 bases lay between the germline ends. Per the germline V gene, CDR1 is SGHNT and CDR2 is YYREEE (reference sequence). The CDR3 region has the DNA TGTGCCAGCAGCTTGGCACAGAGAAACTATGGCTACACCTTC. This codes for CASSLAQRNYGYTF.

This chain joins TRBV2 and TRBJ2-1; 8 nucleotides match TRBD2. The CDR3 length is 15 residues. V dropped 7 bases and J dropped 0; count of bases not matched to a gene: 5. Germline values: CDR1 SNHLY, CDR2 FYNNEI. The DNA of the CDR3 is TGTGCCAGCAAACGGGGGGGGATCTCCTACAATGAGCAGTTCTTC. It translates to CASKRGGISYNEQFF.

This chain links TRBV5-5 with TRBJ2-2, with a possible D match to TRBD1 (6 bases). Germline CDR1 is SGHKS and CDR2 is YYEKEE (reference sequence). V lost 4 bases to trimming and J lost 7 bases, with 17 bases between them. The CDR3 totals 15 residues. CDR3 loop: CASSPTGLKHGELFF. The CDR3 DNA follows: TGTGCCAGCAGCCCGACAGGCCTGAAGCACGGGGAGCTGTTTTTT.

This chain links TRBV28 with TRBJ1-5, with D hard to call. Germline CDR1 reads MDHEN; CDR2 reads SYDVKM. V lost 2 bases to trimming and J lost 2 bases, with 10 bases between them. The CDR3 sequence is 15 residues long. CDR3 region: CASSLDGEGNQPQHF. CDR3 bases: TGTGCCAGCAGTTTAGACGGGGAGGGCAATCAGCCCCAGCATTTT.

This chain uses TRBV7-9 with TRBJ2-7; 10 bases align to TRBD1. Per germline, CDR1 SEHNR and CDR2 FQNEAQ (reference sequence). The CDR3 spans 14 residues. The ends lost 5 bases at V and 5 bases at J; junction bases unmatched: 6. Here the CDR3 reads CASSGRQGANEQYF. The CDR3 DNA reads TGTGCCAGCAGCGGAAGACAGGGGGCGAACGAGCAGTACTTC.

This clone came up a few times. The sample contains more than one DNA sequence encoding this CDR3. The CDR3: CASSLPGETQYF. The CDR3 coding sequence is TGTGCCAGCAGCTTACCGGGAGAGACCCAGTACTTC. The rearrangement joins TRBV5-4 to TRBJ2-5; no definite D call. The V gene lost 2 bases and the J gene lost 4 bases, with 6 bases spanning the gap. The CDR3 totals 12 residues. CDR1 and CDR2 (germline): SGHNT, YYREEE (reference sequence).

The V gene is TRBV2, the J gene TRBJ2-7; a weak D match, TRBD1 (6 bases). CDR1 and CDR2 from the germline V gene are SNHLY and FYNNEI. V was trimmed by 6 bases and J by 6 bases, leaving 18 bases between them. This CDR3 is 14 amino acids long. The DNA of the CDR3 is TGTGCCAGCAGGCTCCGGGACAAAAGGGGCGAGCAGTACTTC. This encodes CASRLRDKRGEQYF.